This TCR beta chain was obtained from a study of beta chain features in type 1 diabetes. Study context: The study examined 107,917,701 sorted cells across all samples.

CDR1 and CDR2 from the germline V gene are SQVTM and ANQGSEA. The CDR3 is 13 residues long. Trimming removed 4 bases from V and 2 bases from J, with 10 bases in between. Study-wide points: Insertions were fewer and deletions more numerous at VDJ junctions in type 1 diabetes patients. The study found that naive, central memory and Treg TCRB repertoires appeared more similar in patients than in healthy donors.

Details on this clone: What it recognizes is unknown.

The investigators reverse transcribed all of the isolated RNA, so they sequenced expressed TCRB transcripts. The repertoire was sequenced with immunoSEQ multiplex PCR; TCRdb's copy has only in-frame clones and lacks some. The sample holds 350,000 or so clones, around 20% seen once. The sequence derives from a woman between 18 and 29 years old in good health. The chain combines TRBV29-1 with TRBJ2-3; possibly TRBD2 for D (5 bases). The sequencing sample was made of naive CD4+ T cells from blood. This CDR3 is CSVVGDPTDTQYF. In DNA form, the CDR3 reads TGCAGCGTTGTCGGGGATCCCACAGATACGCAGTATTTT.